This T cell receptor (beta chain) came from a study of blood T cell repertoires in COVID-19. Clones were sequenced by immunoSEQ multiplex PCR, and TCRdb holds only the in-frame ones, with some missing. The data show around 130,000 clones, less than 90% seen once. What was sequenced was PBMCs or T cells enriched from blood (not recorded which). The TCR was taken from a man aged 30 to 45 who had recovered from COVID-19.

The chain's CDR3 is CASSLGASGSGTDTQYF. Here the CDR3 DNA reads TGCGCCAGCAGCTTGGGGGCTAGCGGGAGTGGTACAGATACGCAGTATTTT. J is TRBJ2-3 and V is TRBV5-1; the match to TRBD2 covers 10 bases. Germline V gene sequence: CDR1 SGHRS, CDR2 YFSETQ. Germline trimming cut 0 bases from V and 3 bases from J; bases unmatched to any gene: 7. The CDR3 contains 17 residues.